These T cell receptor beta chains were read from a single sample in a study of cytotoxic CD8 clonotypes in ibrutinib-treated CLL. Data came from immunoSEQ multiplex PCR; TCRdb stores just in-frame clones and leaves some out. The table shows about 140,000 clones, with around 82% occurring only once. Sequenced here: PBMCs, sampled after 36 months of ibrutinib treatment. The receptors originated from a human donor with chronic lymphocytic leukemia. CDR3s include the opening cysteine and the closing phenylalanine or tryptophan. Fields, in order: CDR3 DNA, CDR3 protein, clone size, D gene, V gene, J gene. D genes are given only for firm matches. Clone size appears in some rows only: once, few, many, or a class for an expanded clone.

CDR3 DNA: TGTGCCAGTAGACTAGGACAGGGGGACACTGAAGCTTTCTTT; CDR3 protein: CASRLGQGDTEAFF; clone size: .; D gene: TRBD1; V gene: TRBV19; J gene: TRBJ1-1
CDR3 DNA: TGTGCCAGCAGTACACAGGGAAATCAGCCCCAGCATTTT; CDR3 protein: CASSTQGNQPQHF; clone size: .; D gene: .; V gene: TRBV6-5; J gene: TRBJ1-5
CDR3 DNA: TGTGCCAGTAGTATGGGGTTGGAGGGGACCCAGTACTTC; CDR3 protein: CASSMGLEGTQYF; clone size: .; D gene: .; V gene: TRBV19; J gene: TRBJ2-5
CDR3 DNA: TGTGCCTGCAACGGTGGAAACACCATATATTTT; CDR3 protein: CACNGGNTIYF; clone size: .; D gene: .; V gene: TRBV30; J gene: TRBJ1-3
CDR3 DNA: TGTGCCAGCAGTCGCCTGGGTTCCTCCTACGAGCAGTACTTC; CDR3 protein: CASSRLGSSYEQYF; clone size: .; D gene: .; V gene: TRBV6-5; J gene: TRBJ2-7
CDR3 DNA: TGTGCCAGTAGTAAAACCGGCGGGGAGCAGTACTTC; CDR3 protein: CASSKTGGEQYF; clone size: few; D gene: .; V gene: TRBV19; J gene: TRBJ2-7
CDR3 DNA: TGTGCCAGCAGCCCAACCCGGGATCTCCTACAGGGGGCTCACGAGCAGTACTTC; CDR3 protein: CASSPTRDLLQGAHEQYF; clone size: .; D gene: TRBD1; V gene: TRBV5-6; J gene: TRBJ2-7
CDR3 DNA: TGTGCCAGCAGCTTGGGGCACAGGGGCGCAGATACGCAGTATTTT; CDR3 protein: CASSLGHRGADTQYF; clone size: .; D gene: TRBD1; V gene: TRBV5-8; J gene: TRBJ2-3
CDR3 DNA: TGTGCCAGCAGGGACCGTGAATACAATGAGCAGTTCTTC; CDR3 protein: CASRDREYNEQFF; clone size: .; D gene: .; V gene: TRBV2; J gene: TRBJ2-1
CDR3 DNA: TGCGCCAGCAGCAGTACAGGAAATGGGGCCAACGTCCTGACTTTC; CDR3 protein: CASSSTGNGANVLTF; clone size: once; D gene: .; V gene: TRBV5-1; J gene: TRBJ2-6
CDR3 DNA: TGCAGCGTAGCGACTAGCGGAACAACCTACGAGCAGTACTTC; CDR3 protein: CSVATSGTTYEQYF; clone size: .; D gene: TRBD2; V gene: TRBV29-1; J gene: TRBJ2-7
CDR3 DNA: TGTGCCAGTAGGTTGGAGGCGGGTGAAAAACTGTTTTTT; CDR3 protein: CASRLEAGEKLFF; clone size: .; D gene: .; V gene: TRBV19; J gene: TRBJ1-4
CDR3 DNA: TGTGCCAGCAGCTCACTACAGGGGCCGAGCTCCTACGAGCAGTACTTC; CDR3 protein: CASSSLQGPSSYEQYF; clone size: .; D gene: TRBD1; V gene: TRBV7-6; J gene: TRBJ2-7
CDR3 DNA: TGTGCCAGCAGCTTTGTGGGGGCCCCTGAAAAACTGTTTTTT; CDR3 protein: CASSFVGAPEKLFF; clone size: .; D gene: .; V gene: TRBV5-4; J gene: TRBJ1-4
CDR3 DNA: TGTGCCAGCAGCTCCGACAGGGGAAACACCGGGGAGCTGTTTTTT; CDR3 protein: CASSSDRGNTGELFF; clone size: .; D gene: TRBD1; V gene: TRBV7-9; J gene: TRBJ2-2
CDR3 DNA: TGTGCCTGGAGCCTGACAACTAACTATGGCTACACCTTC; CDR3 protein: CAWSLTTNYGYTF; clone size: few; D gene: .; V gene: TRBV30; J gene: TRBJ1-2
CDR3 DNA: TGCGCCAGCAGCCTCCGTGGCTCTGGAAACACCATATATTTT; CDR3 protein: CASSLRGSGNTIYF; clone size: .; D gene: .; V gene: TRBV5-1; J gene: TRBJ1-3
CDR3 DNA: TGTGCCAGCAGCTTAGAGTGGACCAAGAATCAAGAGACCCAGTACTTC; CDR3 protein: CASSLEWTKNQETQYF; clone size: .; D gene: .; V gene: TRBV7-9; J gene: TRBJ2-5
CDR3 DNA: TGTGCCAGCAGTTTAGGCCCAGGGGATGTGGCAGGCAATCAGCCCCAGCATTTT; CDR3 protein: CASSLGPGDVAGNQPQHF; clone size: once; D gene: .; V gene: TRBV28; J gene: TRBJ1-5
CDR3 DNA: TGTGCCAGCAGTTGGTTTGGGGACGAGCAGTACTTC; CDR3 protein: CASSWFGDEQYF; clone size: once; D gene: .; V gene: TRBV27; J gene: TRBJ2-7
CDR3 DNA: TGTGCCAGCAGCCTGGACAGACCAAATCAGCCCCAGCATTTT; CDR3 protein: CASSLDRPNQPQHF; clone size: .; D gene: .; V gene: TRBV7-9; J gene: TRBJ1-5
CDR3 DNA: TGTGCCAGCTCACCGGGACAGGGATTCTGGATACCCTATGGCTACACCTTC; CDR3 protein: CASSPGQGFWIPYGYTF; clone size: .; D gene: TRBD1; V gene: TRBV18; J gene: TRBJ1-2
CDR3 DNA: TGTGCCAGCAGTTTAGTGGTTGGGTACACTGAAGCTTTCTTT; CDR3 protein: CASSLVVGYTEAFF; clone size: .; D gene: .; V gene: TRBV27; J gene: TRBJ1-1
CDR3 DNA: TGTGCCAGCACTGGACAGGGGACTCTCTACGAGCAGTACTTC; CDR3 protein: CASTGQGTLYEQYF; clone size: .; D gene: TRBD1; V gene: TRBV6-1; J gene: TRBJ2-7